Each of the 23 T cell receptor beta chains below was sequenced from the same sample in a study of graft-versus-host responses after intestinal transplantation. TCRdb's table, derived via immunoSEQ multiplex PCR, lists solely in-frame clones and lacks some. The data show over 60,000 clones, with roughly 92% seen just once and about 6.9% held by the top ten. Here the sequenced sample was bone marrow, taken 734 days after intestinal transplantation. These receptors all come from a human patient who received an intestinal transplant, so some T cells may come from the graft donor.

This sequence joins TRBV6-5 and TRBJ2-7, with a weak D call TRBD2 (6 bases). CDR1 and CDR2 (germline): MNHEY, SVGAGI. V was clipped by 6 bases and J by 0 bases, with 12 bases between them. CDR3 length: 14 amino acids. CDR3: CASRRVGGSYEQYF. The CDR3 bases are TGTGCCAGCAGGAGGGTGGGGGGCTCCTACGAGCAGTACTTC.

The gene calls are TRBV5-4 and TRBJ1-5; D remains ambiguous. Trimming left V 0 bases short and J 3 bases short, with 4 bases between. The CDR3 runs to 13 residues. Looked up from germline, CDR1 is SGHNT and CDR2 is YYREEE (reference sequence). The CDR3 nucleotides are TGTGCCAGCAGCTTGGATTACAATCAGCCCCAGCATTTT. It encodes CASSLDYNQPQHF.

V and J are TRBV9 and TRBJ2-1; 7 bases are shared with TRBD1. Trimming took 0 bases from V and 0 from J; bases not matched to a gene: 0. The CDR3 loop spans 15 amino acids. Germline values: CDR1 SGDLS, CDR2 YYNGEE. This chain's CDR3 is CASSVGDSSYNEQFF. In DNA, the CDR3 is TGTGCCAGCAGCGTAGGGGACAGCTCCTACAATGAGCAGTTCTTC.

The chain has TRBV6-1 and TRBJ2-1; the match to TRBD2 covers 12 bases. This CDR3 has 18 residues. The junction had 8 bases not matched to a gene; V was cut back by 4 bases and J by 1 base. Germline V gene lookup returns CDR1 MNHNS and CDR2 SASEGT. The CDR3 DNA reads TGTGCCAGCAGTGCCCACGGGACTAGCGGGTCTTCCTACAATGAGCAGTTCTTC. Protein: CASSAHGTSGSSYNEQFF.

The rearrangement joins TRBV12-5 to TRBJ2-1; D may be TRBD2 (5 bases). The CDR3 extends over 17 amino acids. Germline CDR1 and CDR2: LGHNT and FRNRAP. V lost 3 bases and J lost 5, with 20 bases in between. DNA of the CDR3: TGTGCTAGTGGTTTAAGTCGAGGACTCAATAGGGACAATGAGCAGTTCTTC. Translation: CASGLSRGLNRDNEQFF.

V and J are TRBV7-9 and TRBJ2-3; 7 nucleotides match TRBD2. The germline gives CDR1 SEHNR, CDR2 FQNEAQ (reference sequence). V gave up 2 bases and J gave up 0 bases; unmatched junction bases: 5. The CDR3 runs 16 residues. CDR3 amino acids: CASSLRGGSSTDTQYF. In DNA, the CDR3 is TGTGCCAGCAGCTTACGGGGAGGGTCTAGCACAGATACGCAGTATTTT.

V and J are TRBV10-1 and TRBJ2-5; no clear D. Trimming cost V 5 bases and J 5 bases, with 18 bases left between them. Germline CDR1 WNHNN, CDR2 SYGVQD (reference sequence). The CDR3 consists of 15 residues. Written as DNA, the CDR3 is TGCGCCAGCAGTCCGGACGGCGATTATGACGAGACCCAGTACTTC. It translates to CASSPDGDYDETQYF.

The rearrangement uses TRBV28 and TRBJ2-7; 11 bases match TRBD1. Germline CDR1 and CDR2: MDHEN and SYDVKM. V lost 8 bases and J lost 0; bases outside the gene matches: 6. This CDR3 region has 15 residues. The CDR3 DNA is TGTGCCAGCGGAAGGGGGACAGGGGGCTCCTACGAGCAGTACTTC. Translated, it gives CASGRGTGGSYEQYF.

V is TRBV5-6 and J is TRBJ1-1, with TRBD1 matching 7 bases. The CDR3 covers 14 residues. Trimming at V came to 3 bases and at J to 0 bases, leaving 2 bases not matched to a gene. Germline V gives CDR1 SGHDT, CDR2 YYEEEE. The DNA of the CDR3 is TGTGCCAGCAGCTGGGGACAGATGAACACTGAAGCTTTCTTT. Translated: CASSWGQMNTEAFF.

The chain has TRBV21-1 and TRBJ2-7; the table's D call of TRBD1 was not tested on the DNA. TRBV21-1 corresponds to a pseudogene. The CDR3 consists of 16 residues. CDR3 sequence: CASSIPPGHGPYEQYF. The CDR3 DNA reads as TGTGCCAGCAGCATCCCCCCGGGACACGGTCCCTACGAGCAGTACTTC.

The chain carries TRBV15 and TRBJ1-1; D is possibly TRBD1 (5 bases). The V end lost 8 bases, the J end lost 5 bases, and 18 bases lay between the germline ends. The CDR3 loop spans 14 amino acids. Germline V gene data show CDR1 as LNHNV and CDR2 as YYDKDF (reference sequence). The CDR3 bases are TGTGCCACCTGGTCGCCCGCAGGGAGGACTGAAGCTTTCTTT. It yields the protein CATWSPAGRTEAFF.

The genes are TRBV18 and TRBJ2-1; no definite D call. The CDR3 has 15 amino acids. Trimming pared 6 bases from V and 2 bases from J, leaving 14 bases between. Germline CDR1 and CDR2: KGHSH and LQKENI. CDR3 DNA: TGTGCCAGCTCCGTTTCTCTCGCCCCCTACAATGAGCAGTTCTTC. This translates into CASSVSLAPYNEQFF.

The rearrangement links TRBV6-1 to TRBJ1-2; D uncertain. V was pared by 2 bases and J by 4 bases, with 14 bases between. CDR3 length equals 15 residues. CDR1 is MNHNS, CDR2 SASEGT, per germline. The CDR3 is CASSELWQDVYGYTF. The CDR3 region has the DNA TGTGCCAGCAGTGAACTTTGGCAGGACGTCTATGGCTACACCTTC.

CDR3 protein: CASSVDRSGQETQYF. The CDR3 DNA sequence: TGTGCCAGCAGCGTAGATAGGTCAGGCCAAGAGACCCAGTACTTC. The chain uses TRBV9 and TRBJ2-5; D remains ambiguous. This CDR3 spans 15 amino acids. Germline CDR1 SGDLS, CDR2 YYNGEE. Trimming left V 0 bases short and J 1 base short, with 10 bases between.

This clone showed up just once. The rearrangement uses TRBV4-1 and TRBJ1-1; D may be TRBD1 (5 bases). The CDR3 is made up of 14 amino acids. Germline values: CDR1 MGHRA, CDR2 YSYEKL. The V gene lost 2 bases and the J gene lost 11 bases, with 18 bases spanning the gap. The CDR3, as DNA: TGCGCCAGCAGCCAAAGTGGGACCCCGCTTGTCGCTTTCTTT. Translation gives CASSQSGTPLVAFF.

This clone has a single count. V is TRBV7-3 and J is TRBJ2-1; 12 bases align to TRBD2. CDR3 length: 16 residues. V dropped 4 bases and J dropped 1; count of bases not matched to a gene: 2. The V gene's germline CDR1 is SGHTA and CDR2 FQGTGA. The CDR3 protein is CASSSTSGSSYNEQFF. CDR3 DNA: TGTGCCAGCAGCTCGACTAGCGGGAGTTCCTACAATGAGCAGTTCTTC.

V and J are TRBV13 and TRBJ2-5, with D perhaps TRBD1 or TRBD2 (6 bases each). Germline V gene lookup returns CDR1 PRHDT and CDR2 FYEKMQ (reference sequence). The CDR3 is made up of 16 amino acids. Trimming stripped 5 bases from V and 2 bases from J, with 18 bases between. The CDR3 sequence: CASSPGGFGHQETQYF. The CDR3, as DNA: TGTGCCAGCAGCCCCGGGGGCTTCGGACATCAAGAGACCCAGTACTTC.

This clone turned up a few times. The chain is built from TRBV11-2 and TRBJ1-2, with D uncertain. V was cut by 2 bases and J by 8 bases, with 15 bases left in between. This CDR3 spans 14 amino acids. The germline CDR1 and CDR2 sequences are SGHAT and FQNNGV. The CDR3 coding sequence is TGTGCCAGCAGCTTACCCCAGTCATCGGGGGGCTACACCTTC. Its protein product is CASSLPQSSGGYTF.

The V and J genes are TRBV6-6 and TRBJ2-7; D is uncertain. Germline loops: CDR1 MNHNY, CDR2 SVGAGI (reference sequence). There are 15 residues in the CDR3. The V end was cut by 0 bases, the J end by 2 bases, with 11 bases between. The DNA of the CDR3 is TGTGCCAGCAGTTACTCGAGCCGGGCCACCTACGAGCAGTACTTC. Its translation is CASSYSSRATYEQYF.

This rearrangement joins TRBV7-2 to TRBJ1-3; 7 bases match TRBD1. Per germline, CDR1 SGHTA and CDR2 FQGNSA. V lost 5 bases, J lost 0 bases, and 7 bases stayed unmatched. The CDR3 spans 16 residues. CDR3 residues: CASSAGQIYSGNTIYF. The CDR3 DNA reads TGTGCCAGCAGCGCGGGACAGATTTACTCTGGAAACACCATATATTTT. The whole variable domain, filled in from reference TRBV7-2 and TRBJ1-3, reads GAGVSQSPSNKVTEKGKDVELRCDPISGHTALYWYRQSLGQGLEFLIYFQGNSAPDKSGLPSDRFSAERTGGSVSTLTIQRTQQEDSAVYLCASSAGQIYSGNTIYFGEGSWLTVV.

The rearrangement uses TRBV7-9 and TRBJ1-2, with no clear D. Trimming cost V 1 base and J 5 bases, with 14 bases left between them. CDR1 SEHNR and CDR2 FQNEAQ come from the germline V gene (reference sequence). This CDR3 comprises 15 residues. CDR3 protein: CASSLVGESSYGYTF. In DNA form, the CDR3 reads TGTGCCAGCAGCTTAGTTGGGGAGTCCAGTTATGGCTACACCTTC.

This chain connects TRBV7-3 to TRBJ2-5; TRBD2 aligns across 10 bases. CDR1 is SGHTA, CDR2 FQGTGA, per germline. The length of the CDR3 is 15 residues. V was pared by 4 bases and J by 5 bases, with 7 bases of the junction left unmatched. The chain's CDR3 is CASSSGAGGHETQYF. DNA of the CDR3: TGTGCCAGCAGCTCCGGAGCGGGGGGGCACGAGACCCAGTACTTC.

The chain combines TRBV5-1 with TRBJ2-3; 10 nucleotides match TRBD2. The CDR3 covers 19 residues. CDR1 and CDR2 from the germline V gene are SGHRS and YFSETQ. The V gene end was trimmed by 4 bases and the J gene end by 4 bases; junction bases not matched to a gene: 18. The CDR3 nucleotides read TGCGCCAGCAGCCGCCGGACTAGCGGACCACGTCCGGGGTCAGATACGCAGTATTTT. Protein: CASSRRTSGPRPGSDTQYF. Full variable domain (rest looked up from reference TRBV5-1 and TRBJ2-3): KAGVTQTPRYLIKTRGQQVTLSCSPISGHRSVSWYQQTPGQGLQFLFEYFSETQRNKGNFPGRFSGRQFSNSRSEMNVSTLELGDSALYLCASSRRTSGPRPGSDTQYFGPGTRLTVL.